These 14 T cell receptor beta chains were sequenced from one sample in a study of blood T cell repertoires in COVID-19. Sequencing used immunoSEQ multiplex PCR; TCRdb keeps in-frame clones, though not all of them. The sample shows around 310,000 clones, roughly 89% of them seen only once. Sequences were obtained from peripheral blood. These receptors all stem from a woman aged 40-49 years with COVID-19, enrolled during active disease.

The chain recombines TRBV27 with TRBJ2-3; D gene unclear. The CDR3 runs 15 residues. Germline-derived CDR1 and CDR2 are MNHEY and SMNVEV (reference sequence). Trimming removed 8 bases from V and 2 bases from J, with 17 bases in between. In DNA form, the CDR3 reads TGTGCCAGCGGAAGCAGGTTTTTCTACACAGATACGCAGTATTTT. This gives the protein CASGSRFFYTDTQYF.

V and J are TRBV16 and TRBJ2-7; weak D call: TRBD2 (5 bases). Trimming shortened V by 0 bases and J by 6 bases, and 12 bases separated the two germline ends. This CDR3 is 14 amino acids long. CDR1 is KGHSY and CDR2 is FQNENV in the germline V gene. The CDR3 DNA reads TGTGCCAGCAGCCAATCAGCGGCCGCCTCCGAGCAGTACTTC. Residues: CASSQSAAASEQYF.

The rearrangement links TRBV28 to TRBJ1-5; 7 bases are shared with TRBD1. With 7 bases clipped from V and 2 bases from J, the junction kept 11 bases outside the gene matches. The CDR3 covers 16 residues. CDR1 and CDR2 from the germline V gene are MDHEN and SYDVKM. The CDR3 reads CASTGGGQLRNQPQHF. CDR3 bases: TGTGCCAGCACCGGGGGGGGACAGTTGCGCAATCAGCCCCAGCATTTT.

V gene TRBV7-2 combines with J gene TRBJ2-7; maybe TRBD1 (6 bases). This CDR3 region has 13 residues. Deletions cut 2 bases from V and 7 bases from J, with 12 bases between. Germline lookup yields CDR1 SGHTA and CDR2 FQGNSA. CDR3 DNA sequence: TGTGCCAGCAGCTTAAATATAGGGGGAGAGCAGTACTTC. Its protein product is CASSLNIGGEQYF. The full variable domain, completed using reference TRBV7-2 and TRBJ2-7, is GAGVSQSPSNKVTEKGKDVELRCDPISGHTALYWYRQSLGQGLEFLIYFQGNSAPDKSGLPSDRFSAERTGGSVSTLTIQRTQQEDSAVYLCASSLNIGGEQYFGPGTRLTVT.

This CDR3 reads CASSQGIAYNSPLHF. CDR3 DNA: TGTGCCAGCAGCCAGGGTATCGCCTATAATTCACCCCTCCACTTT. The gene calls are TRBV2 and TRBJ1-6; TRBD1 is a possible D gene (5 bases). The V end was cut by 6 bases, the J end by 2 bases, with 11 bases between. CDR1 and CDR2 (germline): SNHLY, FYNNEI. The CDR3 is made up of 15 amino acids.

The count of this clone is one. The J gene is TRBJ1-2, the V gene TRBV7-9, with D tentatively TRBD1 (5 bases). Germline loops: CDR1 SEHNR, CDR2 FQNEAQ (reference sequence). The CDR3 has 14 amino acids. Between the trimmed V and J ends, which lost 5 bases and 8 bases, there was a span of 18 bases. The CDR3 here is CASSPNLGEGGYTF. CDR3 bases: TGTGCCAGCAGCCCAAACCTGGGGGAGGGAGGCTACACCTTC.

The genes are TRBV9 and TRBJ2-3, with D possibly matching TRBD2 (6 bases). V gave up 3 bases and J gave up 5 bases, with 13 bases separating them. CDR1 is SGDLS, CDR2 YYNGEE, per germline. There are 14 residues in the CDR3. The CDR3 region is CASSAGVGQDTQYF. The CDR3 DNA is TGTGCCAGCAGCGCGGGAGTAGGGCAAGATACGCAGTATTTT.

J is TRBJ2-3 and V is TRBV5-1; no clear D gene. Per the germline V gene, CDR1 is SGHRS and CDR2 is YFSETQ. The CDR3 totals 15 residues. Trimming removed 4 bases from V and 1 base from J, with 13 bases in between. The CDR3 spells CASSLAQRGTDTQYF. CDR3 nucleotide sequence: TGCGCCAGCAGCCTCGCCCAAAGAGGCACAGATACGCAGTATTTT.

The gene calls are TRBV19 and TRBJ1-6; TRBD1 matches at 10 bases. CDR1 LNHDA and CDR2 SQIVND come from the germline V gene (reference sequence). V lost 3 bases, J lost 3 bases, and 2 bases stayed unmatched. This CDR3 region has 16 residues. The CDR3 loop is CASSMGTGVYNSPLHF. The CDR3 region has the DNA TGTGCCAGTAGTATGGGGACAGGGGTCTATAATTCACCCCTCCACTTT. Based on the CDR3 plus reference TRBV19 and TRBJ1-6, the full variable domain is DGGITQSPKYLFRKEGQNVTLSCEQNLNHDAMYWYRQDPGQGLRLIYYSQIVNDFQKGDIAEGYSVSREKKESFPLTVTSAQKNPTAFYLCASSMGTGVYNSPLHFGNGTRLTVT.

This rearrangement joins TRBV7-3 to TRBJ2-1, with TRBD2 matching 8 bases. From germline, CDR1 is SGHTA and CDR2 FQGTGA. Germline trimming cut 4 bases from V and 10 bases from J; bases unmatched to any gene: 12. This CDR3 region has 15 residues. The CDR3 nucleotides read TGTGCCAGCAGCTCTTCCGGGACTAGGGGTAGCGAGCAGTTCTTC. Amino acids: CASSSSGTRGSEQFF.

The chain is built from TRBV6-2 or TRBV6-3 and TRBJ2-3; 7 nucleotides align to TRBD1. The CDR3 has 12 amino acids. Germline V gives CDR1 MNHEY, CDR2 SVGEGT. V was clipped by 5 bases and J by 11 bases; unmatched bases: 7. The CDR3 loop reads CASSNRGRGQYF. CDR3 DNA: TGTGCCAGCAGTAACAGGGGCCGAGGGCAGTATTTT.

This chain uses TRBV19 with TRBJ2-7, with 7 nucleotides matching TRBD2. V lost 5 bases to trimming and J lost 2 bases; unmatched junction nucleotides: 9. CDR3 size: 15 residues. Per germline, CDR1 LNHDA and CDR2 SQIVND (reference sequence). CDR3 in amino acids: CASSPRGGVAYEQYF. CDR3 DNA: TGTGCCAGTAGTCCCCGTGGGGGGGTGGCCTACGAGCAGTACTTC.

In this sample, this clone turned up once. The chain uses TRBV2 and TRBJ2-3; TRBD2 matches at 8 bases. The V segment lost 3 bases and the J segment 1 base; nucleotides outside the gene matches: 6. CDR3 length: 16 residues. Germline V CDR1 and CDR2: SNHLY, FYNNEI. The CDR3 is CASSDNPREGTDTQYF. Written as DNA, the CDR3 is TGTGCCAGCAGTGATAACCCGCGGGAGGGCACAGATACGCAGTATTTT.

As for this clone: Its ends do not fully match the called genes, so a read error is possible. This chain's CDR3 is CASSIVAGNTETFF. CDR3 coding DNA: TGTGCCAGTAGTATAGTGGCAGGGAACACTGAAACTTTCTTT. This chain joins TRBV19 and TRBJ1-1, with D possibly being TRBD1 (5 bases). Germline V lookup: CDR1 LNHDA, CDR2 SQIVND (reference sequence). This CDR3 has 14 amino acids.